This T cell receptor beta chain emerged from a study of blood T cells in healthy people across ages (dated by TCRdb to between 2014 and 2017). In the study overall: In model experiments, roughly one uniquely barcoded TCR beta cDNA molecule per two T cells was captured by template switching. Using the same blood draw, the study looked at two additional independent replicas of 1 million unique cDNA reads for two donors, one aged 18 to 30 and the other aged 80 or older. Age-related changes in TCR beta repertoire diversity were measured in the study by deep sequencing normalized with unique cDNA molecular identifiers. Four age groups were formed from the donors: young (average approximately 15 years), middle-aged (just under 40), aged (around 68) and long-lived (roughly 88). To avoid experimental bias, donors of different ages were randomly spread across the sequencing lanes.

Study-wide conclusions, independent of this receptor: Observed TCR beta diversity per million T cells fell roughly linearly with age, and a significant reduction was already apparent by age roughly 40. Compared with the aged group, the long-lived group had more naive CD4+ T cells, fewer expanded clones and increased TCR diversity, suggesting age selection. Estimates of total diversity based on one million sequenced T cells were regarded as lower bounds and as underestimates. Because donor CMV infection status was unknown, age-related changes in expanded clonotypes were potentially confounded. Conclusive comparison of naive and antigen-experienced compartments was prevented by the profiling of bulk unsorted PBMCs. There was a strong correlation between observed TCR beta diversity and the percentage of naive T cells measured by flow cytometry.

Library preparation used 5' RACE. The reads were generated on an Illumina HiSeq 2500. A second PCR of about 6 to 12 cycles was run with a J-beta primer mix and a sample-barcoded 5' primer. Each TCR beta cDNA molecule received a unique molecular identifier from a template-switch 5' adaptor carrying 12 random nucleotides. Each sample yielded at least 3 million CDR3-containing paired-end reads. First-strand cDNA synthesis was performed from all RNA using the Mint cDNA synthesis kit, with priming by a TRBC-specific oligonucleotide. Following uracil-DNA glycosylase treatment, a first 18-cycle PCR with universal primers M1SS and BC2_uni_R was performed on all cDNA. Per the source publication's procedure: For normalization, 1 million high-quality reads were randomly selected from each sample, with every read carrying a distinct molecular identifier. Reads sharing molecular identifiers were discarded rather than binned into consensus sequences. CDR3 identification, clonotype clustering and error correction used MiTCR with a Q25 quality threshold and the strictest error-elimination algorithm. A nonparametric unseen species model with Euler transformation was used to estimate a lower bound on total TCR beta diversity. Using fastp trimming at Q25 and MiXCR clonotype assembly, TCRdb reanalyzed the public sequencing data and kept in-frame beta chains. For every CDR3 protein sequence, its rows merge into one entry that carries the most common genes and DNA. TCRdb's processing, not the authors' own work, is the source of the V and J calls. The sample contains over a million distinct CDR3 sequences, around 42% of them found a single time. Together, the top ten hold approximately 7.9% of the sample.

Systemically healthy Caucasian individuals from Russia, 39 in total and aged roughly 6 to 95 years, were included as donors. Each donor gave 8 to 10 milliliters of peripheral blood, drawn into EDTA-treated Vacutainer tubes. Ficoll-Paque density-gradient centrifugation was used to isolate PBMCs, with at least 7 million per sample. Trizol reagent was used to extract total RNA from PBMCs, with at least 5.5 micrograms per sample. Naive CD45RAhigh/CD27high T cell percentages were measured by flow cytometry on a PBMC aliquot from every donor. Turning to this clonotype: What antigen it recognizes has not been identified. The sample holds no much larger clone one base away, and base qualities are not on file.

The V end gives up 4 bases and the J end 2 bases, leaving 11 bases in the junction not matched to a gene. The germline V gene sets CDR1 to SGHRS and CDR2 to YFSETQ. Its CDR3 holds 16 amino acids, cysteine through phenylalanine. The kept DNA is CDR3 alone, 48 bases in frame from the first base. Sequenced: blood. The receptor's source is a young woman in good health. The rearranged chain carries TRBV5-1 and TRBJ2-7, with 8 middle bases fitting TRBD2. The DNA sequence is as follows: TGCGCCAGCAGCCCGCTAACGGGGGGGCCGACCTACGAGCAGTACTTC. This yields the protein CASSPLTGGPTYEQYF.